The entry below describes one TCR beta chain. No antigen is known for it. This table comes from immunoSEQ multiplex PCR, and its TCRdb copy is limited to in-frame clones, with some not included. The sample lists approximately 340,000 clones; around 90% were seen once. Trimming took off 0 bases at V and 1 base at J, with 12 bases between the two ends. The CDR3 sequence is 16 residues long. Germline CDR1 reads SGHRS; CDR2 reads YFSETQ. These data are taken from a study of Ad26.COV2.S vaccination and SARS-CoV-2 variants. Overall study findings and caveats: Responses of T cells in total may have been underestimated by the TCR breadth and depth analyses. It was reported that spike-specific CD8+ and CD4+ T cell responses were substantially broad after vaccination. Placebo and vaccine recipients had non-spike TCR breadth that was similar.

The clonotype was recovered from a human donor who had recovered from COVID-19. The sample here was peripheral blood, taken after recovery from COVID-19. The rearrangement links TRBV5-1 to TRBJ2-3, with D perhaps TRBD2 (6 bases). For the CDR3, the DNA is TGCGCCAGCAGCTTGGACGGCGGGGCTCGCACAGATACGCAGTATTTT. Protein product: CASSLDGGARTDTQYF.